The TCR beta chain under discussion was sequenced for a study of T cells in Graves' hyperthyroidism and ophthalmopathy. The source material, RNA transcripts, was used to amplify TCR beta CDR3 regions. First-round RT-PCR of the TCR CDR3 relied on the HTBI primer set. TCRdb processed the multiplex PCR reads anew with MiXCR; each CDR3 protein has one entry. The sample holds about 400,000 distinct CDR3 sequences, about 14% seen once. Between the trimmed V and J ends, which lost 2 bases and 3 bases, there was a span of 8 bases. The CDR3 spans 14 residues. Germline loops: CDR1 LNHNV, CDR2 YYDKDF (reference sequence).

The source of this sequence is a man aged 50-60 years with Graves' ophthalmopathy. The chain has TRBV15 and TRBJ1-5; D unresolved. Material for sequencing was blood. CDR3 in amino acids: CATSRMADNQPQHF. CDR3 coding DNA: TGTGCCACCAGCAGAATGGCGGACAATCAGCCCCAGCATTTT.